This passage covers 28 T cell receptor beta chains from one sample sequenced in a study of cytomegalovirus exposure and HLA in healthy donors. Researchers ran the PCR with 60 Vbeta and 13 Jbeta primers. Assay: immunoSEQ multiplex PCR; the TCRdb copy retains only in-frame clones and omits some. The sample carries 75,000 to 100,000 clones, around 82% recorded once. Sequencing was performed on PBMCs. All receptors come from a man between 35 and 55 years old in good health and CMV-seropositive.

This clone has a single count. This chain joins TRBV2 and TRBJ1-1; 9 bases are shared with TRBD1. This CDR3 has 13 amino acids. Germline values: CDR1 SNHLY, CDR2 FYNNEI. V shed 6 bases, J shed 4 bases, and the junction held 3 bases outside the gene matches. CDR3 DNA sequence: TGTGCCAGCAGGGCGGGACAGGGCACTGAAGCTTTCTTT. Its protein product is CASRAGQGTEAFF.

This clone has only a few counts. The chain uses TRBV6-1 and TRBJ1-1; weak D call: TRBD1 (5 bases). The CDR3 is 18 amino acids. CDR1 is MNHNS and CDR2 is SASEGT in the germline V gene. V lost 1 base and J lost 1, with 19 bases in between. CDR3 loop: CASSEEFRSTVKNTEAFF. As DNA, the CDR3 is TGTGCCAGCAGTGAAGAATTTAGGTCGACAGTGAAGAACACTGAAGCTTTCTTT.

The chain couples TRBV5-5 to TRBJ1-2; TRBD1 matches at 7 bases. There are 15 residues in the CDR3. J gave up 1 base and V 4 bases, and 7 bases lay outside the gene matches. CDR1 is SGHKS, CDR2 YYEKEE, per germline (reference sequence). The DNA of the CDR3 is TGTGCCAGCAGCAACCGGACAGGTCTTAACTATGGCTACACCTTC. Its translation is CASSNRTGLNYGYTF.

CDR3 in amino acids: CASSLGGGGNTIYF. In DNA, the CDR3 is TGTGCCAGCAGCTTAGGCGGGGGTGGAAACACCATATATTTT. The chain carries TRBV13 and TRBJ1-3, with D perhaps matching TRBD1 (5 bases). CDR1 and CDR2 (germline): PRHDT, FYEKMQ (reference sequence). This CDR3 region has 14 residues. The ends were cut back, 0 bases at V and 3 bases at J, with 6 bases in the middle.

V and J are TRBV11-2 and TRBJ2-5; tentatively, D is TRBD2 (5 bases). The J call may not be correct, given that the DNA end is closer to TRBJ2-7. This CDR3 is 12 amino acids long. CDR1 and CDR2 from the germline V gene are SGHAT and FQNNGV. CDR3 nucleotides: TGTGCCAGCAGCTCCTCTAGCACCGAGCAGTACTTC. This gives the protein CASSSSSTEQYF.

The chain joins TRBV30 to TRBJ2-2, with a possible D match to TRBD1 (5 bases). V was trimmed by 5 bases and J by 6 bases, leaving 13 bases between them. This CDR3 spans 13 amino acids. Per germline, CDR1 GTSNPN and CDR2 SVGIG (reference sequence). Written as DNA, the CDR3 is TGTGCCTGGTCTGAAGGGGTTCCCGGGGAGCTGTTTTTT. As protein: CAWSEGVPGELFF.

The gene calls are TRBV4-1 and TRBJ1-2; D not resolved. Germline CDR1 MGHRA, CDR2 YSYEKL. V was pared by 0 bases and J by 4 bases, with 12 bases between. The length of the CDR3 is 15 residues. DNA of the CDR3: TGCGCCAGCAGCCAAGATCGGCGGGAAATCTATGGCTACACCTTC. It encodes CASSQDRREIYGYTF.

The chain recombines TRBV29-1 with TRBJ1-1; D is uncertain. Between the trimmed V and J ends, which lost 7 bases and 1 base, there was a span of 10 bases. CDR3 size: 12 residues. Germline V gene lookup returns CDR1 SQVTM and CDR2 ANQGSEA. In DNA, the CDR3 is TGCAGCGCGGGAAACTGGAACACTGAAGCTTTCTTT. Protein sequence: CSAGNWNTEAFF.

This chain joins TRBV5-1 and TRBJ2-7; D gene unclear. This CDR3 spans 11 amino acids. Germline CDR1 SGHRS, CDR2 YFSETQ. V was trimmed by 0 bases and J by 7 bases, leaving 5 bases between them. CDR3 loop: CASSLGAEQYF. The CDR3 nucleotides read TGCGCCAGCAGCTTGGGGGCAGAGCAGTACTTC.

The chain couples TRBV6-1 to TRBJ1-5; 8 bases fit TRBD1. Germline V gene data show CDR1 as MNHNS and CDR2 as SASEGT. V lost 0 bases to trimming and J lost 2 bases; unmatched junction nucleotides: 3. This CDR3 comprises 16 residues. CDR3 loop: CASSEASGGGNQPQHF. The CDR3 DNA reads TGTGCCAGCAGTGAAGCGTCAGGGGGCGGCAATCAGCCCCAGCATTTT.

The CDR3 here is CASSRDRGNQPQHF. The CDR3, as DNA: TGTGCCAGCAGTAGGGACAGGGGCAATCAGCCCCAGCATTTT. The chain carries TRBV2 and TRBJ1-5; 9 positions agree with TRBD1. The CDR3 is made up of 14 amino acids. Germline CDR1 and CDR2: SNHLY and FYNNEI. With V trimmed by 5 bases and J by 2 bases, 1 base remained unmatched.

A remark on this clone: One end of the junction is discordant with germline, which a read error may explain. V and J are TRBV7-9 and TRBJ2-7, with D unresolved. From germline, CDR1 is SEHNR and CDR2 FQNEAQ (reference sequence). This CDR3 contains 15 residues. The CDR3 region has the DNA TGTTCCAGCAGCTCACCAAGACTCAGCTCCTACGAGCAGTACTTC. It codes for CSSSSPRLSSYEQYF.

This clone has more than one count but fewer than ten. The J gene is TRBJ1-6, the V gene TRBV15; D not resolved. Between the trimmed V and J ends, which lost 0 bases and 7 bases, there was a span of 7 bases. CDR1 and CDR2 (germline): LNHNV, YYDKDF (reference sequence). The CDR3 is 14 amino acids. The CDR3 DNA is TGTGCCACCAGCAGAGAAAACAGCAATTCACCCCTCCACTTT. Its protein product is CATSRENSNSPLHF.

J is TRBJ2-7 and V is TRBV7-9, with 9 bases aligning to TRBD1. Germline V lookup: CDR1 SEHNR, CDR2 FQNEAQ (reference sequence). The CDR3 is 14 amino acids. V lost 4 bases to trimming and J lost 2 bases; unmatched junction nucleotides: 3. DNA of the CDR3: TGTGCCAGCAGCTCCGGGACAGGGACCTACGAGCAGTACTTC. Translating gives CASSSGTGTYEQYF.

The chain recombines TRBV27 with TRBJ2-5; 7 bases agree with TRBD2. Germline values: CDR1 MNHEY, CDR2 SMNVEV (reference sequence). The CDR3 is 17 residues long. V gave up 0 bases and J gave up 1 base; unmatched junction bases: 8. The CDR3 sequence: CASSLSWVGGPQETQYF. The CDR3 bases are TGTGCCAGCAGTTTATCGTGGGTGGGAGGGCCCCAAGAGACCCAGTACTTC.

The table lists this clone with a count of one. The CDR3 here is CASSASQGPGELFF. CDR3 in DNA: TGTGCCAGCAGCGCTTCCCAGGGGCCCGGGGAGCTGTTTTTT. This chain connects TRBV7-3 to TRBJ2-2; possibly TRBD1 for D (6 bases). The CDR3 consists of 14 residues. The V gene lost 5 bases and the J gene lost 6 bases, with 13 bases spanning the gap. CDR1 and CDR2 from the germline V gene are SGHTA and FQGTGA. Complete variable domain (other parts from reference TRBV7-3 and TRBJ2-2): GAGVSQTPSNKVTEKGKYVELRCDPISGHTALYWYRQSLGQGPEFLIYFQGTGAADDSGLPNDRFFAVRPEGSVSTLKIQRTERGDSAVYLCASSASQGPGELFFGEGSRLTVL.

V is TRBV7-7 and J is TRBJ2-3; a weak D match, TRBD1 (6 bases). This CDR3 is 14 amino acids long. The V gene lost 5 bases and the J gene lost 4 bases, with 13 bases spanning the gap. Looked up from germline, CDR1 is SSHAT and CDR2 is FNYEAQ (reference sequence). The CDR3 nucleotides are TGTGCCAGCAGCCCCTACCCAGGGGCAGATACGCAGTATTTT. Protein: CASSPYPGADTQYF. Variable domain in full (rest from reference TRBV7-7 and TRBJ2-3): GAGVSQSPRYKVTKRGQDVTLRCDPISSHATLYWYQQALGQGPEFLTYFNYEAQPDKSGLPSDRFSAERPEGSISTLTIQRTEQRDSAMYRCASSPYPGADTQYFGPGTRLTVL.

The chain is built from TRBV27 and TRBJ2-5, with TRBD1 identical over 7 bases. V gave up 5 bases and J gave up 5 bases; unmatched junction bases: 5. The CDR3 is 13 residues long. CDR1 and CDR2 (germline): MNHEY, SMNVEV (reference sequence). CDR3 protein: CASSLQGFETQYF. The CDR3 DNA reads as TGTGCCAGCAGTCTACAGGGGTTTGAGACCCAGTACTTC.

The chain employs TRBV28 and TRBJ1-4; D possibly corresponds to TRBD1 (5 bases). V was shortened by 6 bases and J by 2 bases, with 16 bases between the two germline ends. The V gene's germline CDR1 is MDHEN and CDR2 SYDVKM. The CDR3 runs 16 residues. The CDR3 protein is CASSSAGFWTNEKLFF. The DNA of the CDR3 is TGTGCCAGCAGCTCCGCAGGGTTCTGGACTAATGAAAAACTGTTTTTT.

For this clone: The germline gene is not matched at one end of the junction; a read error may be the cause. This sequence joins TRBV7-9 and TRBJ1-6, with 7 bases fitting TRBD1. Germline assignment: CDR1 SEHNR and CDR2 FQNEAQ (reference sequence). CDR3 size: 16 residues. This CDR3 reads CSSSSPTGVRNSPLHF. CDR3 bases: TGTTCCAGCAGCTCCCCAACAGGGGTCCGTAATTCACCCCTCCACTTT.

CDR3 in DNA: TGTGCCAGCAGCTTATCTAGCGGGTCTATGGAGACCCAGTACTTC. This sequence encodes CASSLSSGSMETQYF. The J gene is TRBJ2-5, the V gene TRBV11-3; TRBD2 aligns across 8 bases. The CDR3 covers 15 residues. The V and J ends lost 2 bases and 5 bases, in that order; junction bases with no gene match: 7. Germline CDR1 and CDR2: SGHNT and YENEEA.

The chain recombines TRBV7-9 with TRBJ1-2; the match to TRBD1 covers 7 bases. Germline CDR1 SEHNR, CDR2 FQNEAQ (reference sequence). This CDR3 comprises 15 residues. V was pared by 4 bases and J by 6 bases, with 11 bases of the junction left unmatched. CDR3 nucleotide sequence: TGTGCCAGCAGCTCGGTTGGGGGACAGAAGAATGGCTACACCTTC. Encoded protein: CASSSVGGQKNGYTF.

The genes are TRBV7-9 and TRBJ2-1, with D uncertain. V was pared by 5 bases and J by 10 bases, with 12 bases between. The CDR3 consists of 12 residues. From germline, CDR1 is SEHNR and CDR2 FQNEAQ (reference sequence). The CDR3 region has the DNA TGTGCCAGCAGCCGCGTCCGTTTGGAGCAGTTCTTC. Protein product: CASSRVRLEQFF.

This chain connects TRBV9 to TRBJ1-2; 7 nucleotides align to TRBD1. The germline V gene encodes CDR1 SGDLS and CDR2 YYNGEE. The CDR3 extends over 13 amino acids. V trimming: 3 bases; J trimming: 5 bases; junction bases outside the gene matches: 4. This CDR3 reads CASSAAGGYGYTF. Written as DNA, the CDR3 is TGTGCCAGCAGCGCGGCAGGGGGATATGGCTACACCTTC.

The chain employs TRBV18 and TRBJ1-5; possible D gene TRBD1, 6 bases. The CDR3 runs 15 residues. V shed 8 bases and J shed 5 bases, with 19 bases lying between them. Looked up from germline, CDR1 is KGHSH and CDR2 is LQKENI. Here the CDR3 DNA reads TGTGCCAGCGCCGAAATACAGGGCAAGCATCAGCCCCAGCATTTT. Translating gives CASAEIQGKHQPQHF.

The CDR3 is CALIAGGSTDTQYF. The CDR3 coding sequence is TGTGCCTTAATAGCGGGAGGAAGCACAGATACGCAGTATTTT. The genes are TRBV30 and TRBJ2-3; 10 bases are shared with TRBD2. Germline CDR1 GTSNPN, CDR2 SVGIG (reference sequence). The CDR3 length is 14 residues. Unmatched junction bases numbered 4, after V lost 7 bases and J lost 0 bases.

The chain joins TRBV5-4 to TRBJ2-2, with D maybe TRBD2 (6 bases). Germline V gene lookup returns CDR1 SGHNT and CDR2 YYREEE (reference sequence). This CDR3 comprises 17 residues. The V and J ends lost 5 bases and 0 bases respectively, with 17 bases between them. For the CDR3, the DNA is TGTGCCAGCAGTCGTGGGACTCCAGGCGCGAACACCGGGGAGCTGTTTTTT. Protein: CASSRGTPGANTGELFF.

The V call is TRBV6-5, the J call TRBJ1-2; 7 bases map to TRBD1. The CDR3 sequence is 14 residues long. Trimming removed 6 bases from V and 5 bases from J; junction bases left unmatched: 9. Germline values: CDR1 MNHEY, CDR2 SVGAGI. The chain's CDR3 is CASRLTGVGYGYTF. CDR3 DNA sequence: TGTGCCAGCAGACTTACAGGGGTAGGGTATGGCTACACCTTC.